This note documents a single T cell receptor beta chain sequence. These data are taken from a study of blood T cell repertoires in COVID-19. Study background: PBMCs, B-cell-depleted T cells, or T cells were the source of the cDNA or gDNA that made up the material.

V gave up 2 bases and J gave up 5 bases; unmatched junction bases: 14. The CDR3 sequence is 17 residues long. Germline V gene lookup returns CDR1 SGHRS and CDR2 YFSETQ. Data came from immunoSEQ multiplex PCR; TCRdb stores just in-frame clones and leaves some out. The profile covers 55,000 or so clones, with more than 70% appearing a single time and approximately 20% taken by the ten largest. The specimen sequenced was peripheral blood. This clonotype was obtained from a man aged 30 to 45 with COVID-19, enrolled during active disease. V is TRBV5-1 and J is TRBJ1-2; 8 positions match TRBD1. CDR3 region: CASSFRRGRVLEYGYTF. Written as DNA, the CDR3 is TGCGCCAGCAGCTTCCGCAGGGGGCGAGTACTAGAATATGGCTACACCTTC.